This TCR beta chain was recorded in a study of blood T cell repertoires in COVID-19. Whole-study context: PBMCs, B-cell-depleted T cells, or T cells provided the cDNA or gDNA that made up the material.

Per the original data handling: Reference gene primers were amplified, and this amplification served to estimate nucleated cell counts. Sequencing was performed with immunoSEQ multiplex PCR; in TCRdb, only in-frame clones are kept and a portion is missing. The D gene and trimming were derived from the DNA, and the V and J assignments and clone size from that table. The sample includes about 110,000 clones, more than 75% seen only once; the top ten take less than 3.5%. V shed 5 bases, J shed 5 bases, and the junction held 4 bases outside the gene matches. The CDR3 length is 14 residues. From germline, CDR1 is SGHAT and CDR2 FQNNGV.

This chain links TRBV11-2 with TRBJ2-1; 9 bases are a match to TRBD2. Sequencing used peripheral blood. The sequence was obtained from a woman aged 45-60 years with acute or convalescent COVID-19. The CDR3 nucleotides are TGTGCCAGCAGCACCTGGACTAGCGACAATGAGCAGTTCTTC. It encodes CASSTWTSDNEQFF.